A single sample gave rise to the 14 T cell receptor beta chains below, sequenced in a study of vaccination effects on CD4 cells after COVID-19. Antigen specificity for these receptors is unknown. The table came from immunoSEQ multiplex PCR; TCRdb's copy has only in-frame clones and leaves some out. The sample includes roughly 51,000 clones, under 85% of them seen just once. Following culture for 9 to 11 days, CD4+ T cells were isolated. The person acquired a PCR-confirmed SARS-CoV-2 infection between March and December 2020. Participants completed two doses of the BNT162b2 or mRNA-1273 vaccine. This sample comprised CD4+ T cells from PBMCs cultured without peptide, obtained after COVID-19 vaccination. These receptors originate from a human donor who had a prior SARS-CoV-2 infection.

V and J are TRBV12-3 or TRBV12-4 and TRBJ2-3; D unresolved. V was pared by 2 bases and J by 0 bases, with 0 bases between. The CDR3 contains 12 residues. DNA for the CDR3: TGTGCCAGCAGTTTAAGCACAGATACGCAGTATTTT. This encodes CASSLSTDTQYF.

This chain links TRBV18 with TRBJ2-5; 14 nucleotides match TRBD2. The CDR3 consists of 18 residues. Germline CDR1 reads KGHSH; CDR2 reads LQKENI. The V and J ends lost 3 bases and 5 bases, in that order; junction bases with no gene match: 11. This CDR3 reads CASSPLRTSGGISETQYF. The DNA for the CDR3 is TGTGCCAGCTCACCCCTCCGGACTAGCGGGGGGATTAGCGAGACCCAGTACTTC.

The chain combines TRBV5-1 with TRBJ1-4; TRBD1 agrees at 7 bases. CDR1 and CDR2 from the germline V gene are SGHRS and YFSETQ. J was trimmed by 8 bases and V by 0 bases; bases with no gene match: 7. The CDR3 has 15 amino acids. In DNA form, the CDR3 reads TGCGCCAGCAGCTTGGGGGACAGCGGCCCGGAAAAACTGTTTTTT. Its protein is CASSLGDSGPEKLFF.

Only a few counts were recorded for this clone. The gene calls are TRBV20-1 and TRBJ2-1; D remains ambiguous. The germline V gene has CDR1 DFQATT and CDR2 SNEGSKA (reference sequence). The CDR3 is 11 amino acids. V was trimmed by 4 bases and J by 4 bases, leaving 5 bases between them. As DNA, the CDR3 is TGCAGTGCTACCAATTACAATGAGCAGTTCTTC. Protein: CSATNYNEQFF.

This clone was counted a few times. The junction shows a germline mismatch at one end, possibly a read error. The J gene is TRBJ2-7, the V gene TRBV18; D may be TRBD1 (6 bases). The CDR3 has 13 residues. Germline V gene lookup returns CDR1 KGHSH and CDR2 LQKENI. The CDR3, as DNA: TGTGCCAGCTCACCAAATAGTGGCACAGGGACGGACTTC. Translation: CASSPNSGTGTDF.

The sample holds one count of this clone. This rearrangement joins TRBV5-6 to TRBJ2-7, with D perhaps assigned TRBD1 or TRBD2 (6 bases each). Looked up from germline, CDR1 is SGHDT and CDR2 is YYEEEE. The length of the CDR3 is 14 residues. Trimming removed 4 bases from V and 3 bases from J, with 14 bases in between. The CDR3 DNA reads TGTGCCAGCAGCGCCGGGGGCCTACTCTACGAGCAGTACTTC. Residues: CASSAGGLLYEQYF.

In this sample, this clone turned up a few times. V gene TRBV7-9 combines with J gene TRBJ1-1; D remains unclear. The V gene's germline CDR1 is SEHNR and CDR2 FQNEAQ (reference sequence). Between the trimmed V and J ends, which lost 6 bases and 4 bases, there was a span of 12 bases. There are 13 residues in the CDR3. The DNA of the CDR3 is TGTGCCAGCAGGGAGAGGACGGGCACTGAAGCTTTCTTT. Protein: CASRERTGTEAFF. Based on the CDR3 plus reference TRBV7-9 and TRBJ1-1, the full variable domain is DTGVSQNPRHKITKRGQNVTFRCDPISEHNRLYWYRQTLGQGPEFLTYFQNEAQLEKSRLLSDRFSAERPKGSFSTLEIQRTEQGDSAMYLCASRERTGTEAFFGQGTRLTVV.

The CDR3, as DNA: TGTGCCACCAGTGTATCGCGACAGGGAGGTTTCAGAGGTCAGCCCCAGCATTTT. Protein product: CATSVSRQGGFRGQPQHF. The chain carries TRBV24-1 and TRBJ1-5; TRBD1 matches at 7 bases. The CDR3 runs 18 residues. With 5 bases clipped from V and 6 bases from J, the junction kept 18 bases outside the gene matches. Germline assignment: CDR1 KGHDR and CDR2 SFDVKD.

The chain uses TRBV5-1 and TRBJ2-3; possible D gene TRBD1, 6 bases. V was cut by 3 bases and J by 6 bases, with 17 bases left in between. The CDR3 is 15 residues long. CDR1 SGHRS and CDR2 YFSETQ come from the germline V gene. The CDR3 nucleotides read TGCGCCAGCAGCTCGACAGTGGGCCAGGGGGATACGCAGTATTTT. Its translation is CASSSTVGQGDTQYF. Full variable domain (rest looked up from reference TRBV5-1 and TRBJ2-3): KAGVTQTPRYLIKTRGQQVTLSCSPISGHRSVSWYQQTPGQGLQFLFEYFSETQRNKGNFPGRFSGRQFSNSRSEMNVSTLELGDSALYLCASSSTVGQGDTQYFGPGTRLTVL.

The J gene is TRBJ1-1, the V gene TRBV4-3; a possible D gene is TRBD1 (5 bases). Trimming took 0 bases from V and 1 from J, leaving 18 bases between them. CDR1 is LGHNA, CDR2 YSLEER, per germline. The CDR3 sequence is 18 residues long. The DNA of the CDR3 is TGCGCCAGCAGCCAAGATCCCGCAGGGAAGGTGAAGAACACTGAAGCTTTCTTT. This gives the protein CASSQDPAGKVKNTEAFF.

The chain carries TRBV24-1 and TRBJ2-7; 10 positions agree with TRBD1. Germline V lookup: CDR1 KGHDR, CDR2 SFDVKD. The CDR3 is 14 amino acids. V lost 6 bases, J lost 4 bases, and 5 bases stayed unmatched. CDR3 sequence (DNA): TGTGCCACCAGTAAAGGACAGGGGGTATACGAGCAGTACTTC. As protein: CATSKGQGVYEQYF.

The V gene is TRBV10-1, the J gene TRBJ2-6; 10 positions agree with TRBD2. Looked up from germline, CDR1 is WNHNN and CDR2 is SYGVQD (reference sequence). After removal of 3 bases from V and 3 bases from J, the junction contained 14 bases not matched to a gene. The CDR3 loop spans 20 amino acids. The CDR3, as DNA: TGCGCCAGCAGTGAAGATTCTTACGCGCTAGCGGGAGATGGGGCCAACGTCCTGACTTTC. Translating gives CASSEDSYALAGDGANVLTF.

The chain combines TRBV27 with TRBJ1-2; D might be TRBD1 (5 bases). The CDR3 contains 13 residues. Germline CDR1 MNHEY, CDR2 SMNVEV (reference sequence). Trimming took off 2 bases at V and 8 bases at J, with 12 bases between the two ends. DNA of the CDR3: TGTGCCAGCAGTTTAGCAGGGATAGGAGGCTACACCTTC. Translated: CASSLAGIGGYTF.

V and J are TRBV7-9 and TRBJ2-5; D is possibly TRBD1 or TRBD2 (5 bases each). Germline V gene data show CDR1 as SEHNR and CDR2 as FQNEAQ (reference sequence). V dropped 5 bases and J dropped 2 bases, with 12 bases sitting between them. The CDR3 runs to 14 residues. The CDR3 region has the DNA TGTGCCAGCAGCGGGACGCCACCTCAAGAGACCCAGTACTTC. The encoded protein is CASSGTPPQETQYF.